These T cell receptor beta chains were read from a single sample in a study of early T cells in non-severe SARS-CoV-2 infection. TCRdb independently ran MiXCR on the 5' RACE reads; one entry per CDR3 protein. The top ten hold approximately 6.4% of the sample, which has approximately 69,000 distinct CDR3 sequences, roughly 10% seen once. The sequenced sample consisted of whole blood. The source is an adult who was a healthcare worker with PCR-confirmed SARS-CoV-2 infection or an uninfected control (not recorded which). CDR3s include the opening cysteine and the closing phenylalanine or tryptophan. The D gene is left open where the match is weak. Clone size is shown for a subset of rows, as once, few, many or a class of expanded clone.

j_call,d_call,v_call,clone_size,cdr3_aa,cdr3_nt
TRBJ1-5,-,TRBV7-2,many,CASSLMGSTSNQPQHF,TGTGCCAGCAGCTTAATGGGGAGCACAAGCAATCAGCCCCAGCATTTT
TRBJ2-3,-,TRBV5-1,few,CASKGTPGTDTQYF,TGCGCCAGCAAGGGGACGCCCGGCACAGATACGCAGTATTTT
TRBJ1-2,-,TRBV7-9,few,CASSQTSIYGYTF,TGTGCCAGCAGCCAAACATCAATCTATGGCTACACCTTC
TRBJ1-2,-,TRBV20-1,-,CSARVSGDPKVYGYTF,TGCAGTGCTAGGGTTTCAGGGGACCCAAAGGTCTATGGCTACACCTTC
TRBJ2-5,-,TRBV7-8,-,CASSLIVETQYF,TGTGCCAGCAGCTTAATAGTGGAGACCCAGTACTTC
TRBJ2-7,-,TRBV27,many,CASSFGVSREQYF,TGTGCCAGCAGTTTTGGGGTCTCTCGGGAGCAGTACTTC
TRBJ2-2,TRBD2,TRBV5-6,-,CASTLAGINTGELFF,TGTGCCAGCACCTTAGCGGGGATCAACACCGGGGAGCTGTTTTTT
TRBJ2-1,TRBD2,TRBV7-6,many,CASSLGAASGGVDEQFF,TGTGCCAGCAGCTTAGGGGCGGCTAGCGGCGGGGTTGATGAGCAGTTCTTC
TRBJ1-1,-,TRBV4-3,many,CASSQDGEGTEAFF,TGCGCCAGCAGCCAAGATGGGGAGGGAACTGAAGCTTTCTTT
TRBJ1-1,-,TRBV18,-,CASSRTGKTEAFF,TGTGCCAGCTCACGTACAGGGAAAACTGAAGCTTTCTTT
TRBJ2-1,TRBD2,TRBV3-1,few,CASSRPGLASRQFF,TGTGCCAGCAGCCGTCCGGGACTAGCCTCACGGCAGTTCTTC
TRBJ1-2,-,TRBV29-1,many,CSVGTANYGYTF,TGCAGCGTTGGGACGGCGAACTATGGCTACACCTTC
TRBJ1-4,-,TRBV6-7,few,CASSYSKGVSNEKLFF,TGTGCCAGCAGTTACTCGAAGGGGGTGTCTAATGAAAAACTGTTTTTT
TRBJ2-6,TRBD1,TRBV7-3,many,CASSLMGTGYSGANVLTF,TGTGCCAGCAGCTTAATGGGGACAGGGTACTCTGGGGCCAACGTCCTGACTTTC
TRBJ2-2,-,TRBV5-1,many,CASSLNGILNTGELFF,TGCGCCAGCAGCCTCAACGGCATCTTGAACACCGGGGAGCTGTTTTTT
TRBJ2-7,-,TRBV11-2,-,CASSLTPSSYEQYF,TGTGCCAGCAGCTTAACGCCCAGCTCCTACGAGCAGTACTTC
TRBJ2-3,-,TRBV20-1,-,CSARASPITDTQYF,TGCAGTGCTAGAGCTAGCCCGATCACAGATACGCAGTATTTT
TRBJ2-7,-,TRBV3-1,-,CASSQAWGVPYYEQYF,TGTGCCAGCAGCCAAGCGTGGGGGGTACCTTACTACGAGCAGTACTTC
TRBJ2-1,-,TRBV7-2,-,CASSLAGPQVNEQFF,TGTGCCAGCAGCTTAGCGGGTCCCCAGGTGAATGAGCAGTTCTTC
TRBJ2-7,-,TRBV29-1,-,CSGSLGTGSYEQYF,TGCAGCGGCTCTCTCGGGACGGGCTCCTACGAGCAGTACTTC
TRBJ1-1,TRBD1,TRBV6-6,-,CASSTSGGTEAFF,TGTGCCAGCAGTACCTCAGGGGGCACTGAAGCTTTCTTT